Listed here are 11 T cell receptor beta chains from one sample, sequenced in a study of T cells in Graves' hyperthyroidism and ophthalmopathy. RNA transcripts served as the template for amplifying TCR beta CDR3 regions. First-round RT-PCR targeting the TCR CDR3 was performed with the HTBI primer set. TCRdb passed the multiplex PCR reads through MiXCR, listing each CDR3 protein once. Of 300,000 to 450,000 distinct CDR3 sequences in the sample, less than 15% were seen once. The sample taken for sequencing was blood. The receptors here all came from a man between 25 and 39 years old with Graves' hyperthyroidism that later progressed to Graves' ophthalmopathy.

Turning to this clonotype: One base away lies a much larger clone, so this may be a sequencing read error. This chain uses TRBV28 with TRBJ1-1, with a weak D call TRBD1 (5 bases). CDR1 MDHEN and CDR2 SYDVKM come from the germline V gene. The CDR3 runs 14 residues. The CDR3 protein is CASSRTPKNTEALF. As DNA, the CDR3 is TGTGCCAGCAGTAGGACACCGAAAAACACTGAAGCTCTCTTT.

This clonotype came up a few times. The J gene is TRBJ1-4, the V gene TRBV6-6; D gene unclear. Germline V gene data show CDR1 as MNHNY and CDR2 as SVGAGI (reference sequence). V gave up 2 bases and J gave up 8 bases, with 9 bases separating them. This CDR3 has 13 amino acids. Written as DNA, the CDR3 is TGTGCCAGCAGTTACGGCGGGAAAGAAAAACTGTTTTTT. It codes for CASSYGGKEKLFF.

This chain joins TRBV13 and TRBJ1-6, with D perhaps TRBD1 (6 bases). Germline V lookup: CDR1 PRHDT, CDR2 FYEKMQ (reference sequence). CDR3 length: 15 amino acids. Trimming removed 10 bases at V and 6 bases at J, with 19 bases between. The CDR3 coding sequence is TGTGCCACGAGTGGGGGGCAAAATAGTAATTCACCCCTCCACTTT. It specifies CATSGGQNSNSPLHF.

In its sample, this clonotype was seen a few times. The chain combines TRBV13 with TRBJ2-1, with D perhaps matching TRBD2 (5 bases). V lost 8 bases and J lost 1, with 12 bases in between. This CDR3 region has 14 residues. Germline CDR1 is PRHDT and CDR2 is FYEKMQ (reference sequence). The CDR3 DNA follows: TGTGCCAGCTCTCGGGAATTGTCCTACAATGAGCAGTTCTTC. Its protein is CASSRELSYNEQFF.

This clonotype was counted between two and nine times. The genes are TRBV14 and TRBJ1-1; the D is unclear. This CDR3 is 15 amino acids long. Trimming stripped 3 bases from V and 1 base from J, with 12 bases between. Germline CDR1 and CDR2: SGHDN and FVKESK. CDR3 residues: CASSQNRFPNTEAFF. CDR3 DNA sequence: TGTGCCAGCAGCCAGAACAGATTTCCGAACACTGAAGCTTTCTTT.

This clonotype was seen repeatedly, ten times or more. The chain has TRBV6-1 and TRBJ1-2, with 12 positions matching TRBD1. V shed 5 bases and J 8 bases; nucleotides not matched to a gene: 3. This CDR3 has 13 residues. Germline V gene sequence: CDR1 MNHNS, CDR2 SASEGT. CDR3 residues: CASSRGTGGGYTF. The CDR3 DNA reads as TGTGCCAGCAGTCGTGGGACAGGGGGCGGCTACACCTTC.

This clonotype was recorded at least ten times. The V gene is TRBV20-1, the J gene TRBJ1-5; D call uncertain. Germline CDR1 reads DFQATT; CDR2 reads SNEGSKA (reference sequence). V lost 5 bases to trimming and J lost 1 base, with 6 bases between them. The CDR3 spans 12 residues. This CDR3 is CSASHSNQPQHF. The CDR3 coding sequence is TGCAGTGCTTCCCACAGCAATCAGCCCCAGCATTTT.

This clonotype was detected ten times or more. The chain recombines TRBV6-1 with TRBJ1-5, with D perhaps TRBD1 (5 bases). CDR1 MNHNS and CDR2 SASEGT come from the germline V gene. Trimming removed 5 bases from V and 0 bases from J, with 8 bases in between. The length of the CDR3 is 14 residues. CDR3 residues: CASSQTVSNQPQHF. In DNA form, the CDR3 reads TGTGCCAGCAGTCAGACAGTTAGCAATCAGCCCCAGCATTTT.

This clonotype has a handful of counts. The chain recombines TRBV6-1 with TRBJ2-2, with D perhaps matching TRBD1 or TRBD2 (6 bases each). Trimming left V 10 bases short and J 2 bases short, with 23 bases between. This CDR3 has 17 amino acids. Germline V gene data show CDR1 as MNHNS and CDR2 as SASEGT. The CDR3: CATLGGRRVLNTGELFF. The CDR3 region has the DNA TGTGCCACCCTAGGGGGGCGGCGGGTTCTTAACACCGGGGAGCTGTTTTTT.

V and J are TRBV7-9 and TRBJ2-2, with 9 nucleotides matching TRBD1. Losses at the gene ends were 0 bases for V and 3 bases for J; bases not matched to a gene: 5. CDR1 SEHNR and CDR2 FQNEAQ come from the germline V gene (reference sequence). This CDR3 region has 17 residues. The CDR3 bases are TGTGCCAGCAGCTTAGCCCGGGACAGGGTCTACACCGGGGAGCTGTTTTTT. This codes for CASSLARDRVYTGELFF.

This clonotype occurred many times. The CDR3 reads CASSRRQGGAFF. Written as DNA, the CDR3 is TGTGCCAGCAGCCGTCGACAGGGTGGGGCTTTCTTT. The V call is TRBV11-2, the J call TRBJ1-1; 7 nucleotides match TRBD1. Trimming removed 5 bases from V and 11 bases from J; junction bases left unmatched: 8. CDR1 SGHAT and CDR2 FQNNGV come from the germline V gene. The CDR3 is 12 amino acids. Using reference TRBV11-2 and TRBJ1-1 for the parts outside the CDR3, the full variable domain is EAGVAQSPRYKIIEKRQSVAFWCNPISGHATLYWYQQILGQGPKLLIQFQNNGVVDDSQLPKDRFSAERLKGVDSTLKIQPAKLEDSAVYLCASSRRQGGAFFGQGTRLTVV.